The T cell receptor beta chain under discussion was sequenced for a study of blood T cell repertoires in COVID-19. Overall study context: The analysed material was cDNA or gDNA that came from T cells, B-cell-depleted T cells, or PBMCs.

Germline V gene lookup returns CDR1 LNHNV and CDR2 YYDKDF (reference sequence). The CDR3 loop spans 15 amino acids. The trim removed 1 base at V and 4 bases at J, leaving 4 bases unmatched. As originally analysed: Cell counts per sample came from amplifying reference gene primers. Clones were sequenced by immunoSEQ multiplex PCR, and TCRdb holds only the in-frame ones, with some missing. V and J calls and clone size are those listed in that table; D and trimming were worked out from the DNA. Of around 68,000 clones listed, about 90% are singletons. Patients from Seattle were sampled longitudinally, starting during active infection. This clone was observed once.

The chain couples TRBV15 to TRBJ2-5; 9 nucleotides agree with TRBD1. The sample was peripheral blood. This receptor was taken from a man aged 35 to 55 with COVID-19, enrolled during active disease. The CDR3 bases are TGTGCCACCAGCAGAGTGGGACAGGGAGGAGAGACCCAGTACTTC. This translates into CATSRVGQGGETQYF.